This T cell receptor beta chain was documented in a study of shared clonotypes between healthy human individuals (dated by TCRdb to 2020 to 2022). Some background on the complete study: A couple of women and a few men aged 18 to 49 years were included in the cohort. Per donor, three plates each were used for CD4 naive and CD4 memory, two for CD8 naive, and one for CD8 memory. The study deeply sequenced blood TCR repertoires of five healthy adults to estimate repertoire size and the extent of clonotype sharing between individuals. To increase sequencing depth and limit assay-specific biases, different laboratories used diverse techniques to prepare libraries and sequence TCR repertoires. Leukapheresis yielded between about 0.94 and 10 billion PBMCs per donor. Overall results and qualifications from the work: When a handful of donors were compared, the shared fraction of clonotypes was 5% to 6.5% for naive CD4, around 4% for naive CD8, about 2.5% for memory CD4, and roughly 0.43% for memory CD8. Pairwise subsampling led to the expectation that sequencing depth would affect the degree of clonotype sharing among donors. Sampling was limited to blood, and TCR repertoires in tissue likely differ from TCR repertoires in blood. The genetic and exposure-history diversity represented was limited by the small number of donors. Naive subsets generally had larger estimated clonotype richness than memory subsets did. Clonotypes shared by all four sorted-subset donors showed higher generation probabilities than non-shared clonotypes. Incomplete sequencing was indicated by rarefaction of sorted-subset datasets, despite the large sequencing depth.

Using the deep immunoSEQ assay, TCR CDR3 regions were amplified from genomic DNA by multiplex PCR. For each cell subset, the extracted genomic DNA was distributed evenly across all wells of several immunoSEQ 96-well plates, and each plate served as one replicate. For sorted subsets, roughly 0.2 ug genomic DNA, equal to about 30,000 T cell genomes, was loaded into each replicate PCR. Purified libraries were quantified with a Qubit 3.0 fluorometer, sized on a Bioanalyzer 2100, and re-quantified with the KAPA Library Quantification kit. Each immunoSEQ 96-well plate was sequenced on its own single-read 150-cycle Illumina NextSeq 550 flow cell. Under the source paper's analysis protocol: Because only junctional sequences without quality scores were contained in the immunoSEQ output, filtering matching that applied to full-length reads could not be performed. Sequences were annotated with PyIR, a Python wrapper for IgBLAST v1.9, using IMGT germline references to assign V/J genes and CDR3. Any read was removed if the V/J assignment was weak (E-value above 1e-6), the CDR3 was missing, or the read contained stop codons, out-of-frame junctions, or ambiguous translated residues. V3J clonotypes were defined as sequences sharing the same inferred V gene, J gene, and CDR3 amino acid sequence. Percentage overlap between repertoires was computed as shared unique clonotypes divided by the size of the smaller repertoire. Richness of each repertoire was evaluated using RTK rarefaction, the Chao1 estimator, and Recon v2.1 estimates of unobserved clonotypes. Generation probabilities for all TCRbeta clonotypes obtained by the gDNA method from a handful of donors were computed using OLGA. TCRdb retrieved this table from immuneACCESS and kept in-frame rearrangements only. Not all clones are present; in checked studies, unresolved V genes account for under half, and no reason is known for the remainder. That table gives V, J and clone size, and the DNA gave D and trimming. The sample table contains roughly 2 million clones; only one count was recorded for about 95% of them. Roughly 1.1% of the sample comes from the top ten.

CD8 naive samples were CD45RO-negative cells positively selected for CCR7, giving a CD45RA+CCR7+ population that excluded TemRA cells. Donors were healthy HIV-negative adults with no recently reported acute infections or vaccinations. Every donor was a Caucasian adult residing in Nashville, Tennessee, USA. After blood collection by leukapheresis, PBMCs were isolated using Ficoll-Histopaque density gradient centrifugation and then cryopreserved in the vapor phase of liquid nitrogen. Purity and quantity of every magnetically sorted T cell population were checked by analytical flow cytometry. Genomic DNA was isolated from each sorted fraction and quantified by UV absorbance on a Nanodrop 2000c. In regard to this clone: Its target antigen remains unknown. The input lacks base qualities; no much larger clone sits a single base away.

CDR1 and CDR2 were assigned from the germline V gene as SNHLY and FYNNEI. V is trimmed back by 4 bases and J by 5 bases, and the junction contains 2 bases that no gene match accounts for. The CDR3 runs 14 amino acids, cysteine and phenylalanine included. CDR3 DNA only is kept here, 42 bases in frame from base 1. The chain uses TRBV2 and TRBJ2-1; TRBD2 agrees with 10 junctional bases. The receptor was derived from a man younger than 35 in good health. The specimen sequenced was naive CD8+ T cells sorted from blood. The sample's cell subset or site, from its label and the paper: CD45RA+CCR7+. The CDR3 protein sequence reads: CASSGGLADNEQFF. The DNA reads as follows: TGTGCCAGCAGTGGAGGACTAGCGGACAATGAGCAGTTCTTC.